Below are 27 T cell receptor beta chains sequenced from a single sample in a study of Ad26.COV2.S vaccination and SARS-CoV-2 variants (dated by TCRdb to 2020 to 2023). The library came from the immunoSEQ multiplex PCR assay. TCRdb re-hosts the immuneACCESS table, in-frame sequences only. Its copies lack some clones; in the studies checked, an unresolved V gene accounts for under half of them, and the cause for the rest is not known. The sample profile shows 120,000 to 150,000 clones; approximately 90% of them were found once. The ten top clones hold 4% to 6% of the sample. The intended sense of this specimen's time point label: individuals recovered from natural SARS-CoV-2 infection. The sample here was peripheral blood, taken after recovery from COVID-19. These receptors were collected from a human donor who had recovered from COVID-19.

This clone was found a few times. This chain connects TRBV9 to TRBJ2-1; 10 bases are a match to TRBD1. Losses at the gene ends were 3 bases for V and 7 bases for J; bases not matched to a gene: 4. Germline V lookup: CDR1 SGDLS, CDR2 YYNGEE. The CDR3 loop spans 14 amino acids. The CDR3 nucleotides are TGTGCCAGCAGCGGACAGGGGGCAGTAAATGAGCAGTTCTTC. This gives the protein CASSGQGAVNEQFF.

The chain recombines TRBV27 with TRBJ2-3; TRBD1 is a possible D gene (5 bases). Germline CDR1 reads MNHEY; CDR2 reads SMNVEV (reference sequence). V lost 2 bases and J 9 bases, leaving 15 bases between the germline ends. This CDR3 is built from 14 residues. Here the CDR3 reads CASSLNLGRETQYF. In DNA, the CDR3 is TGTGCCAGCAGTTTAAATTTGGGCAGGGAAACGCAGTATTTT.

The chain uses TRBV4-1 and TRBJ1-1; D unresolved. V was cut by 1 base and J by 0 bases, with 12 bases left in between. This CDR3 is 16 amino acids long. Germline V CDR1 and CDR2: MGHRA, YSYEKL. The DNA of the CDR3 is TGCGCCAGCAGCCAAGTTCTTCCCCCCGTGAACACTGAAGCTTTCTTT. It is translated as CASSQVLPPVNTEAFF.

This clone was seen only a few times. CDR3 coding DNA: TGTGCCAGCAGTTTGCTCCGGTCTTCACCCCTCCACTTT. Protein: CASSLLRSSPLHF. The rearrangement uses TRBV12-3 or TRBV12-4 and TRBJ1-6; D is ambiguous. CDR3 length: 13 residues. V was clipped by 3 bases and J by 9 bases, with 9 bases between them.

The chain uses TRBV6-2 or TRBV6-3 and TRBJ2-7; D ambiguous. The CDR3 extends over 12 amino acids. The V gene lost 3 bases and the J gene lost 7 bases, with 10 bases spanning the gap. The germline CDR1 and CDR2 sequences are MNHEY and SVGEGT. CDR3 residues: CASSYGRREQYF. CDR3 sequence (DNA): TGTGCCAGCAGTTATGGTCGGCGGGAGCAGTACTTC.

The chain employs TRBV2 and TRBJ1-5; a possible D gene is TRBD1 (6 bases). CDR3 length equals 15 residues. Between the trimmed V and J ends, which lost 4 bases and 4 bases, there was a span of 14 bases. The germline CDR1 and CDR2 sequences are SNHLY and FYNNEI. CDR3 nucleotide sequence: TGTGCCAGCAGTGTAGCGGGGGCCCTAAATCAGCCCCAGCATTTT. Translation: CASSVAGALNQPQHF.

The genes are TRBV28 and TRBJ2-3, with D uncertain. There are 12 residues in the CDR3. Trimming took off 4 bases at V and 8 bases at J, with 10 bases between the two ends. Germline V gene lookup returns CDR1 MDHEN and CDR2 SYDVKM. CDR3 loop: CASSSSTGTQYF. Written as DNA, the CDR3 is TGTGCCAGCAGTTCCAGTACTGGTACGCAGTATTTT.

As for this clone: Mismatch with germline at one junction end may stem from a read error. This chain connects TRBV7-7 to TRBJ2-1, with 9 bases aligning to TRBD1. The CDR3 length is 13 residues. The germline CDR1 and CDR2 sequences are SSHAT and FNYEAQ (reference sequence). CDR3 sequence: CASSPRQGGEQFF. CDR3 nucleotides: TGTGCTAGCAGCCCGAGACAGGGGGGAGAGCAGTTCTTC.

The chain recombines TRBV3-1 (or the pseudogene TRBV3-2) with TRBJ1-2, with D maybe TRBD1 (6 bases). Germline-derived CDR1 and CDR2 are LGHDT and YNNKEL (reference sequence). The V end was cut by 4 bases, the J end by 5 bases, with 17 bases between. CDR3 length: 15 amino acids. CDR3 in amino acids: CASSLIQGPYYGYTF. Written as DNA, the CDR3 is TGTGCCAGCAGCCTCATACAGGGACCCTATTATGGCTACACCTTC.

This chain uses TRBV7-9 with TRBJ1-3, with TRBD1 as a possible D gene (6 bases). Trimming pared 3 bases from V and 4 bases from J, leaving 10 bases between. Germline CDR1 SEHNR, CDR2 FQNEAQ (reference sequence). The CDR3 spans 14 residues. CDR3 coding DNA: TGTGCCAGCAGCTTGGGGGGCCGGGGAAACACCATATATTTT. Amino acid sequence: CASSLGGRGNTIYF. The full variable domain, with the rest looked up from reference TRBV7-9 and TRBJ1-3, is DTGVSQNPRHKITKRGQNVTFRCDPISEHNRLYWYRQTLGQGPEFLTYFQNEAQLEKSRLLSDRFSAERPKGSFSTLEIQRTEQGDSAMYLCASSLGGRGNTIYFGEGSWLTVV.

This sequence joins TRBV19 and TRBJ1-1; no firm D call. The CDR3 length is 13 residues. V was pared by 3 bases and J by 0 bases, with 5 bases between. CDR1 and CDR2 (germline): LNHDA, SQIVND (reference sequence). This CDR3 is CASSIRLNTEAFF. CDR3 DNA: TGTGCCAGTAGTATTCGGCTGAACACTGAAGCTTTCTTT.

The CDR3 sequence is CASAVGGPTNEKLFF. The CDR3 DNA reads as TGTGCCAGTGCGGTAGGGGGCCCAACTAATGAAAAACTGTTTTTT. V gene TRBV19 combines with J gene TRBJ1-4; TRBD1 agrees at 7 bases. This CDR3 comprises 15 residues. V was pared by 8 bases and J by 0 bases, with 6 bases of the junction left unmatched. Per germline, CDR1 LNHDA and CDR2 SQIVND (reference sequence).

The chain links TRBV7-8 to TRBJ2-1; a weak D match, TRBD2 (6 bases). V gave up 7 bases and J gave up 8 bases, with 12 bases separating them. Germline V gene sequence: CDR1 SGHVS, CDR2 FQNEAQ. The CDR3 is 12 amino acids. CDR3 region: CASNGGGHEQFF. The DNA of the CDR3 is TGTGCCAGCAACGGGGGTGGTCATGAGCAGTTCTTC.

The chain carries TRBV19 and TRBJ1-1; D call uncertain. V gave up 5 bases and J gave up 2 bases, with 9 bases separating them. This CDR3 has 13 residues. Per germline, CDR1 LNHDA and CDR2 SQIVND (reference sequence). The CDR3 reads CASSLSGNTEAFF. The DNA for the CDR3 is TGTGCCAGTAGTCTATCCGGAAACACTGAAGCTTTCTTT.

This sequence joins TRBV7-9 and TRBJ1-4, with D uncertain. V dropped 1 base and J dropped 8 bases, with 14 bases sitting between them. Germline V gene lookup returns CDR1 SEHNR and CDR2 FQNEAQ (reference sequence). The length of the CDR3 is 15 residues. CDR3 region: CASSLGPDGEEKLFF. The DNA for the CDR3 is TGTGCCAGCAGCTTAGGTCCGGACGGTGAGGAAAAACTGTTTTTT.

The chain employs TRBV7-6 and TRBJ1-3, with D possibly matching TRBD1 (5 bases). Trimming stripped 1 base from V and 7 bases from J, with 14 bases between. The CDR3 is 15 residues long. Germline CDR1 SGHVS, CDR2 FNYEAQ. Written as DNA, the CDR3 is TGTGCCAGCAGCTTAGGGGGGACGCATCGGAACACCATATATTTT. Its protein product is CASSLGGTHRNTIYF.

The chain recombines TRBV7-2 with TRBJ2-4, with 12 nucleotides matching TRBD2. V lost 4 bases to trimming and J lost 0 bases; unmatched junction nucleotides: 4. The CDR3 is 17 amino acids. Looked up from germline, CDR1 is SGHTA and CDR2 is FQGNSA. CDR3 coding DNA: TGTGCCAGCAGCTCGACTAGCGGGGGTCAAGCCAAAAACATTCAGTACTTC. This translates into CASSSTSGGQAKNIQYF. The whole variable domain, remainder taken from reference TRBV7-2 and TRBJ2-4, is GAGVSQSPSNKVTEKGKDVELRCDPISGHTALYWYRQSLGQGLEFLIYFQGNSAPDKSGLPSDRFSAERTGGSVSTLTIQRTQQEDSAVYLCASSSTSGGQAKNIQYFGAGTRLSVL.

V and J are TRBV11-3 and TRBJ2-7, with no clear D. The V gene's germline CDR1 is SGHNT and CDR2 YENEEA. The CDR3 spans 13 residues. Trimming left V 4 bases short and J 7 bases short, with 14 bases between. This CDR3 reads CASSSWTSNEQYF. The DNA for the CDR3 is TGTGCCAGCAGCTCCTGGACGTCTAATGAGCAGTACTTC. The whole variable domain, filled in from reference TRBV11-3 and TRBJ2-7, reads EAGVVQSPRYKIIEKKQPVAFWCNPISGHNTLYWYLQNLGQGPELLIRYENEEAVDDSQLPKDRFSAERLKGVDSTLKIQPAELGDSAVYLCASSSWTSNEQYFGPGTRLTVT.

The chain uses TRBV18 and TRBJ2-2; 13 nucleotides match TRBD2. The junction had 7 bases not matched to a gene; V was cut back by 6 bases and J by 3 bases. The CDR3 length is 17 residues. Germline values: CDR1 KGHSH, CDR2 LQKENI. CDR3 coding DNA: TGTGCCAGCTCTGACCGGACTAGCGGGGGTGACACCGGGGAGCTGTTTTTT. The encoded protein is CASSDRTSGGDTGELFF.

The chain carries TRBV29-1 and TRBJ1-3, with 11 bases matching TRBD1. The CDR3 contains 13 residues. The junction had 4 bases not matched to a gene; V was cut back by 7 bases and J by 5 bases. CDR1 SQVTM and CDR2 ANQGSEA come from the germline V gene. The CDR3, as DNA: TGCAGCGGGGGACAGGGGGAGAGAAACACCATATATTTT. Residues: CSGGQGERNTIYF.

The chain couples TRBV11-2 to TRBJ2-7, with TRBD2 as a possible D gene (6 bases). Trimming shortened V by 0 bases and J by 3 bases, and 12 bases separated the two germline ends. Germline V gives CDR1 SGHAT, CDR2 FQNNGV. This CDR3 comprises 15 residues. As DNA, the CDR3 is TGTGCCAGCAGCTTAGAGGCGGGGAAAAACTACGAGCAGTACTTC. Translated, it gives CASSLEAGKNYEQYF.

The chain is built from TRBV3-1 (or the pseudogene TRBV3-2) and TRBJ2-2; 9 positions agree with TRBD1. Germline V gene data show CDR1 as LGHDT and CDR2 as YNNKEL (reference sequence). This CDR3 has 16 amino acids. The V gene end was trimmed by 0 bases and the J gene end by 6 bases; junction bases not matched to a gene: 5. The CDR3 loop is CASSQEDRGRSGELFF. In DNA, the CDR3 is TGTGCCAGCAGCCAAGAGGACAGGGGCCGGTCCGGGGAGCTGTTTTTT.

For the CDR3, the DNA is TGTGCCAGCAGCCAAGGCCGGGACAGGGAATGGAACTATGGCTACACCTTC. It encodes CASSQGRDREWNYGYTF. The chain is built from TRBV14 and TRBJ1-2, with 9 bases identical to TRBD1. Germline V gives CDR1 SGHDN, CDR2 FVKESK. V shed 1 base, J shed 2 bases, and the junction held 8 bases outside the gene matches. The CDR3 length is 17 residues.

The V gene is TRBV19, the J gene TRBJ1-1, with D possibly matching TRBD1 (6 bases). The CDR3 contains 14 residues. V was pared by 3 bases and J by 7 bases, with 15 bases between. Germline CDR1 reads LNHDA; CDR2 reads SQIVND (reference sequence). In DNA, the CDR3 is TGTGCCAGTAGTATGAGGGGGGAACCCTTTGAAGCTTTCTTT. It is translated as CASSMRGEPFEAFF.

V usage is TRBV27 and J usage is TRBJ1-2, with 8 nucleotides matching TRBD1. Germline V lookup: CDR1 MNHEY, CDR2 SMNVEV (reference sequence). The CDR3 extends over 13 amino acids. Unmatched junction bases numbered 1, after V lost 2 bases and J lost 5 bases. CDR3 bases: TGTGCCAGCAGTTTAACAGGGGGGTATGGCTACACCTTC. This encodes CASSLTGGYGYTF.

CDR3 protein: CASSALASTDTQYF. CDR3 coding DNA: TGCGCCAGCAGTGCCCTAGCCAGCACAGATACGCAGTATTTT. The chain links TRBV10-2 to TRBJ2-3; a weak D match, TRBD2 (5 bases). CDR3 size: 14 residues. V was cut by 4 bases and J by 0 bases, with 8 bases left in between. Germline V gene data show CDR1 as WSHSY and CDR2 as SAAADI.

This chain connects TRBV9 to TRBJ1-1, with D perhaps matching TRBD1 (5 bases). V gave up 4 bases and J gave up 5 bases, with 15 bases separating them. CDR3 size: 14 residues. CDR1 and CDR2 from the germline V gene are SGDLS and YYNGEE. CDR3 region: CASSPVRSGTEAFF. Here the CDR3 DNA reads TGTGCCAGCAGCCCCGTCCGGTCAGGGACTGAAGCTTTCTTT.